This T cell receptor (beta chain) derives from a study of cytomegalovirus exposure and HLA in healthy donors. Overall study context: A previous analysis identified around 120 million unique TCR beta sequences derived from around 200 million T cells. Study-wide results and caveats: In a later analysis, TCR association rates varied by HLA locus: DRB1 most, HLA-C fewest.

This clone was picked up one time. The antigen remains undetermined. The germline V gene has CDR1 SGHNT and CDR2 YYREEE (reference sequence). There are 14 residues in the CDR3. J was trimmed by 10 bases and V by 4 bases; bases with no gene match: 8. PCR involved 60 Vbeta and 13 Jbeta primers. Per the original methods: Later analysis identified tens of millions of unique TCR beta chains, roughly 11 million shared. Repertoires were generated with immunoSEQ multiplex PCR, while TCRdb's copy carries only in-frame clones and drops some. The V and J calls and clone size were taken over from that table, and D and trimming were inferred from the DNA. The sample gives under 200,000 clones, 77% of which show up once; approximately 1.5% is in the top ten.

Material for sequencing was PBMCs. The chain is built from TRBV5-4 and TRBJ2-1; 10 bases align to TRBD1. This TCR came from a woman in her thirties in good health and CMV-seronegative. The CDR3, as DNA: TGTGCCAGCAGCCCGGGACAGGGGATCCGGGAGCAGTTCTTC. Its translation is CASSPGQGIREQFF. Drawing the rest from reference TRBV5-4 and TRBJ2-1, the complete variable domain is ETGVTQSPTHLIKTRGQQVTLRCSSQSGHNTVSWYQQALGQGPQFIFQYYREEENGRGNFPPRFSGLQFPNYSSELNVNALELDDSALYLCASSPGQGIREQFFGPGTRLTVL.